This T cell receptor (beta chain) stems from a study of blood T cells in healthy people across ages (dated by TCRdb to 2015 to 2017). For the study in its entirety: Template switching captured roughly one uniquely barcoded TCR beta cDNA molecule per two T cells in model experiments. The study measured age-related changes in TCR beta repertoire diversity using deep sequencing normalized with unique cDNA molecular identifiers. The donors were split into four age groups: young (average approximately 16 years), middle-aged (39), aged (62) and long-lived (over 80). To avoid experimental bias, donors of different ages were distributed randomly across sequencing lanes. For two donors (one aged 18 to 30 and one aged 80 or older), the study analyzed two additional independent replicas of 1 million unique cDNA reads from the same blood draw. The research as a whole found: The long-lived group showed more naive CD4+ T cells, fewer expanded clones and increased TCR diversity than the aged group, suggesting age selection. The CMV infection status of donors was not known, potentially confounding age-related changes in expanded clonotypes. Total diversity estimates from one million sequenced T cells were considered lower bounds and underestimates. Observed TCR beta diversity per million T cells fell roughly linearly with age, and a significant reduction was already apparent by age about 38. Observed TCR beta diversity correlated strongly with the percentage of naive T cells measured by flow cytometry. Since profiling was done on bulk unsorted PBMCs, naive and antigen-experienced compartments could not be conclusively compared.

The donors were some 36 Caucasian individuals from Russia, aged 6 to 90 years, who were systemically healthy. Each donor gave 8.5 to 10 milliliters of peripheral blood, collected into EDTA-treated Vacutainer tubes. Ficoll-Paque density-gradient centrifugation was used to isolate PBMCs, with at least 6.5 million per sample. Trizol reagent was used to extract total RNA from PBMCs, with at least 5 micrograms per sample. The percentages of naive CD45RAhigh/CD27high T cells were determined by flow cytometry on a PBMC aliquot from every donor. The library was prepared using 5' RACE. Sequencing was carried out with an Illumina HiSeq 2500. A second PCR of about 6 to 12 cycles was performed with a sample-barcoded 5' primer and a J-beta primer mix. A unique molecular identifier was introduced onto each TCR beta cDNA molecule by a template-switch 5' adaptor carrying 12 random nucleotides. Each sample yielded at least 2.5 million CDR3-containing paired-end reads. First-strand cDNA synthesis was performed from all RNA using the Mint cDNA synthesis kit, with priming by a TRBC-specific oligonucleotide. Following uracil-DNA glycosylase treatment, all cDNA underwent a first 18-cycle PCR with the universal primers M1SS and BC2_uni_R. The study's own analysis went as follows. Each sample was normalized by randomly selecting 1 million high-quality reads, each carrying a distinct molecular identifier. Instead of being binned into consensus sequences, reads that shared molecular identifiers were thrown out. MiTCR, with a Q25 quality threshold and the strictest error-elimination algorithm, was used for CDR3 identification, clonotype clustering and error correction. A nonparametric unseen species model with Euler transformation was used to estimate lower-bound total TCR beta diversity. The public reads were quality trimmed at Q25 with fastp and then assembled into clones with MiXCR by TCRdb, keeping productive beta chains. Each entry is one CDR3 protein sequence, shown with its most common DNA and genes. Clone size and V and J calls follow TCRdb, not the original study. The sample profile shows hundreds of thousands of distinct CDR3 sequences; more than 45% of them were found once. Jointly, the top ten make up under 60% of the sample.

The CDR3, from cysteine to phenylalanine, totals 13 residues. Only the CDR3 DNA is retained, 39 bases long and in frame from the first base. Trimming takes 5 bases off V and 4 bases off J; junction bases not matched to a gene: 4. With regard to this clonotype: The antigen this receptor binds is unknown. No base-level quality is on record; no much larger clone is a single base apart.

Sequencing input: blood. The chain is made from TRBV12-3 or TRBV12-4 and TRBJ2-7; TRBD1 lines up with 8 middle nucleotides. The TCR originated in a man in his 60s in good health. CDR3 sequence: CASSTGGRYEQYF. At the DNA level, the sequence is TGTGCCAGCAGTACAGGGGGTCGATACGAGCAGTACTTC.